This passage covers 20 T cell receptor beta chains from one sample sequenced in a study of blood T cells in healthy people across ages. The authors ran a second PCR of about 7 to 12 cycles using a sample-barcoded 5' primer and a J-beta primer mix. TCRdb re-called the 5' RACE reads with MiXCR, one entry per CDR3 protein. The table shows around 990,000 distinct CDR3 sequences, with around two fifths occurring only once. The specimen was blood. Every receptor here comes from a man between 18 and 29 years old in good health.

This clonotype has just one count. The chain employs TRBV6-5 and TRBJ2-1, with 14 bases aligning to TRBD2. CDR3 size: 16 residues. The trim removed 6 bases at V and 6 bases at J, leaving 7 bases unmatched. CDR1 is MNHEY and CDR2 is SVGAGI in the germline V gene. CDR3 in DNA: TGTGCCAGCAGCCTTAGGACTAGCGGGGGGTCCAATGAGCAGTTCTTC. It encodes CASSLRTSGGSNEQFF.

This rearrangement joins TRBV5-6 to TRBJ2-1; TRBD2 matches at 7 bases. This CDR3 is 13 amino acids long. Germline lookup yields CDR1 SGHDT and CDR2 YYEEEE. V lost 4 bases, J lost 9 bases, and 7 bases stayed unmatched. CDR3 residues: CASSATSLLEQFF. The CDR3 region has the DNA TGTGCCAGCAGCGCGACTAGCCTTCTTGAGCAGTTCTTC.

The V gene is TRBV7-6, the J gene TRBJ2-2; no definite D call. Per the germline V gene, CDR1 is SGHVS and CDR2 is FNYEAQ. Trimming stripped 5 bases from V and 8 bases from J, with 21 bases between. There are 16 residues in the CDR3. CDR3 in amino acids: CASSQGRSGLAGELFF. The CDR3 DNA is TGTGCCAGCAGCCAAGGCCGGTCAGGCTTGGCTGGGGAGCTGTTTTTT.

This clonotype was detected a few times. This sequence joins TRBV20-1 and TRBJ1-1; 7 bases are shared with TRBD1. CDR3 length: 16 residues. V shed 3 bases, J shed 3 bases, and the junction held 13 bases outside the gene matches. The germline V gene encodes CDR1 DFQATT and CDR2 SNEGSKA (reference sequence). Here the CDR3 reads CSASPFPGQLYTEAFF. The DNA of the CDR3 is TGCAGTGCTAGTCCCTTCCCGGGACAGCTGTACACTGAAGCTTTCTTT.

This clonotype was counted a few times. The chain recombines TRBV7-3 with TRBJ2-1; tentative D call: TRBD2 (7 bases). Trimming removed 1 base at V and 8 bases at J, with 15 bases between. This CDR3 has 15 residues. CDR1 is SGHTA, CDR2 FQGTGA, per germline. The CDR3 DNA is TGTGCCAGCAGCTTAAGTGGGGGGGCCCGGGATGAGCAGTTCTTC. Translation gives CASSLSGGARDEQFF.

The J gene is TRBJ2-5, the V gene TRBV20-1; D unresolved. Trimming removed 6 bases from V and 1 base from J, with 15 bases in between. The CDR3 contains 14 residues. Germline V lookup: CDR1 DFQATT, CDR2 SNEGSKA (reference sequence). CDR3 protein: CSATGRSSQETQYF. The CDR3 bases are TGCAGTGCGACTGGACGGTCTTCCCAAGAGACCCAGTACTTC.

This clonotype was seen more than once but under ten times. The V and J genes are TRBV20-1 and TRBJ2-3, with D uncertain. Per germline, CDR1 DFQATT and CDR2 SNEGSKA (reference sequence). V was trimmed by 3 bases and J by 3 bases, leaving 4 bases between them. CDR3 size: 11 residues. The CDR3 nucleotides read TGCAGTGCTAGTAATACAGATACGCAGTATTTT. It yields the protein CSASNTDTQYF.

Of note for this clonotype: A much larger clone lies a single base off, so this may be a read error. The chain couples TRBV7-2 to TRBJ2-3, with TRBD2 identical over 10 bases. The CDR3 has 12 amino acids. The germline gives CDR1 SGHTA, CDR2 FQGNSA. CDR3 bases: TGTGTCAGCGGGGGGGGCACAGATACGCAGTATTTT. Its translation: CVSGGGTDTQYF.

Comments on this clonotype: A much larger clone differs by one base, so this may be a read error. This CDR3 is CASSWANRVTYEQFF. Here the CDR3 DNA reads TGTGCCAGCAGTTGGGCGAACAGGGTAACCTACGAGCAGTTCTTC. V is TRBV5-5 and J is TRBJ2-1, with a possible D match to TRBD1 (6 bases). The CDR3 is 15 amino acids. Germline V lookup: CDR1 SGHKS, CDR2 YYEKEE (reference sequence). The V gene lost 5 bases and the J gene lost 10 bases, with 22 bases spanning the gap.

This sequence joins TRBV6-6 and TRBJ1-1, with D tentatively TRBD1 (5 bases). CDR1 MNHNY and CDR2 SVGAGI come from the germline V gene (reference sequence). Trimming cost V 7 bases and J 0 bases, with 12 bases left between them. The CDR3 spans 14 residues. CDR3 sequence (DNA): TGTGCCAGCATTTCGCAGGGTCTGAACACTGAAGCTTTCTTT. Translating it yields CASISQGLNTEAFF.

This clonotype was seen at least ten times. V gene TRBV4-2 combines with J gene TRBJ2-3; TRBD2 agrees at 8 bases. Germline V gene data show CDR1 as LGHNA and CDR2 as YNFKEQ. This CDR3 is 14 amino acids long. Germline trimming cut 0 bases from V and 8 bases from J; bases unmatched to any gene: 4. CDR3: CASSQDVSGGTQYF. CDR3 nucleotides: TGTGCCAGCAGCCAAGATGTGAGCGGGGGTACGCAGTATTTT.

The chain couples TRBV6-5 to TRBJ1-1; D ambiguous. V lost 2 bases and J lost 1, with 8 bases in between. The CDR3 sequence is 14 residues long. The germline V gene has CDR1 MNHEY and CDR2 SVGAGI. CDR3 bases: TGTGCCAGCAGTTACGCGATGGGGAACACTGAAGCTTTCTTT. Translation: CASSYAMGNTEAFF.

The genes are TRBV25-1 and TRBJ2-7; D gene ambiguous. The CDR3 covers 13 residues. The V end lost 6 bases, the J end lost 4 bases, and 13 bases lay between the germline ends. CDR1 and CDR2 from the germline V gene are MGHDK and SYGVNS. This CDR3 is CASRDLTAYEQYF. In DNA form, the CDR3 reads TGTGCCAGCAGGGACCTCACCGCTTACGAGCAGTACTTC.

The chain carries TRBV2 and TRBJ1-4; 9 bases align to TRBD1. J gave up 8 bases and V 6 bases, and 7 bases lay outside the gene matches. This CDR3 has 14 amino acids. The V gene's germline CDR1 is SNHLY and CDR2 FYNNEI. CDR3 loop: CASSDRGESEKLFF. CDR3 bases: TGTGCCAGCAGCGACAGGGGGGAGAGCGAAAAACTGTTTTTT.

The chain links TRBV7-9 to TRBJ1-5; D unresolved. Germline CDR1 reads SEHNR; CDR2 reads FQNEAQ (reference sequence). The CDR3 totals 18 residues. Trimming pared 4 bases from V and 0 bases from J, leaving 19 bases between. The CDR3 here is CASSYDQSLGSSNQPQHF. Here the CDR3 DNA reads TGTGCCAGCAGCTATGACCAGAGTTTGGGAAGTAGCAATCAGCCCCAGCATTTT. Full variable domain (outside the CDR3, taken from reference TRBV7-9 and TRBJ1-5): DTGVSQNPRHKITKRGQNVTFRCDPISEHNRLYWYRQTLGQGPEFLTYFQNEAQLEKSRLLSDRFSAERPKGSFSTLEIQRTEQGDSAMYLCASSYDQSLGSSNQPQHFGDGTRLSIL.

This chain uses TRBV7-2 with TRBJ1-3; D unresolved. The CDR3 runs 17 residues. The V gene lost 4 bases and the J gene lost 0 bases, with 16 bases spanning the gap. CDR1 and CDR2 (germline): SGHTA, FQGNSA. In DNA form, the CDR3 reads TGTGCCAGCAGCTCCTCCCGCCAAGCGTCCTCTGGAAACACCATATATTTT. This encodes CASSSSRQASSGNTIYF.

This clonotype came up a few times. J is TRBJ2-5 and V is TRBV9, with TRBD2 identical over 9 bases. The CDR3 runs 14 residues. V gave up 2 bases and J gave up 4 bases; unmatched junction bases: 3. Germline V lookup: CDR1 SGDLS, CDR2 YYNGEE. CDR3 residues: CASSVATSGETQYF. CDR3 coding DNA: TGTGCCAGCAGCGTGGCGACTAGCGGAGAGACCCAGTACTTC.

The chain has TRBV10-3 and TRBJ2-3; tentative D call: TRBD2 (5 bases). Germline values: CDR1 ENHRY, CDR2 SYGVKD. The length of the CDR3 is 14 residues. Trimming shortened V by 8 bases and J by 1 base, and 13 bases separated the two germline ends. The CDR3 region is CAICAGGRTDTQYF. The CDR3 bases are TGTGCCATCTGTGCCGGCGGGCGCACAGATACGCAGTATTTT.

The CDR3 DNA reads TGTGCCACCAGCAGAGCGACTAGCGCACAGTTCTTC. Translating it yields CATSRATSAQFF. The chain combines TRBV15 with TRBJ2-1, with TRBD2 matching over 8 bases. CDR3 length equals 12 residues. Germline V gene data show CDR1 as LNHNV and CDR2 as YYDKDF (reference sequence). The V and J ends lost 1 base and 13 bases, in that order; junction bases with no gene match: 3.

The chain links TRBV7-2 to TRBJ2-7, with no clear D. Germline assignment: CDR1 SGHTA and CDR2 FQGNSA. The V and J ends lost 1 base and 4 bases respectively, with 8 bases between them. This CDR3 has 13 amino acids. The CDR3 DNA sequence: TGTGCCAGCAGCTTAGGGAATATGTACGAGCAGTACTTC. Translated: CASSLGNMYEQYF. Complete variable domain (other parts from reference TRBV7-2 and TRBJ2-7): GAGVSQSPSNKVTEKGKDVELRCDPISGHTALYWYRQSLGQGLEFLIYFQGNSAPDKSGLPSDRFSAERTGGSVSTLTIQRTQQEDSAVYLCASSLGNMYEQYFGPGTRLTVT.